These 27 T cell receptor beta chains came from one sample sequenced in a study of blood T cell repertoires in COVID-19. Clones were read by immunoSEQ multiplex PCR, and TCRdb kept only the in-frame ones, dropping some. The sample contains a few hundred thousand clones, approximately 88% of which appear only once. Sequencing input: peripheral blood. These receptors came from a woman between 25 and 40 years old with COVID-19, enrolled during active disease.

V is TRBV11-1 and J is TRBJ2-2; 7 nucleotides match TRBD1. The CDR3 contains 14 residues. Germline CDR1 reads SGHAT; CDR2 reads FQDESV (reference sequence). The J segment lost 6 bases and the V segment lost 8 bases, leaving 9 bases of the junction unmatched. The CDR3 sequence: CASSDRFDSGELFF. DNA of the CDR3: TGTGCCAGCTCGGACAGGTTTGATTCCGGGGAGCTGTTTTTT.

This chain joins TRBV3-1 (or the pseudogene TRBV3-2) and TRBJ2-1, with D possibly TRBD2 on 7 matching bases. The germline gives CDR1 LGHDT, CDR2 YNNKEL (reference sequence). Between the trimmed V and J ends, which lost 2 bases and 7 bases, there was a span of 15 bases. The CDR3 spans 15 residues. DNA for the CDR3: TGTGCCAGCAGCCAACGGCGGGGGCTCTTGAATGAGCAGTTCTTC. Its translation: CASSQRRGLLNEQFF.

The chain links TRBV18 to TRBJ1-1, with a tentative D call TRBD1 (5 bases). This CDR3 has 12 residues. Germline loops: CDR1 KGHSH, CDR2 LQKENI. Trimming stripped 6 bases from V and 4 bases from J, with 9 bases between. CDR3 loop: CASSSGFTEAFF. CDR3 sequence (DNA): TGTGCCAGCTCGTCAGGGTTCACTGAAGCTTTCTTT. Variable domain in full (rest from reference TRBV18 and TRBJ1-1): NAGVMQNPRHLVRRRGQEARLRCSPMKGHSHVYWYRQLPEEGLKFMVYLQKENIIDESGMPKERFSAEFPKEGPSILRIQQVVRGDSAAYFCASSSGFTEAFFGQGTRLTVV.

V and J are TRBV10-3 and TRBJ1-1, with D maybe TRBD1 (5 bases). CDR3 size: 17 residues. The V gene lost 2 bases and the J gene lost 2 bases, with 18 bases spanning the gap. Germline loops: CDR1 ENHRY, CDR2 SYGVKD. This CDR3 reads CAISEPTGLGLNTEAFF. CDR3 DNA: TGTGCCATCAGTGAGCCGACGGGACTGGGCCTTAACACTGAAGCTTTCTTT.

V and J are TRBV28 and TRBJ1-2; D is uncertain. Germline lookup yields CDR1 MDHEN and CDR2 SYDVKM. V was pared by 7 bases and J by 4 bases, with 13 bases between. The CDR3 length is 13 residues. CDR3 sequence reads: CASIPSGFYGYTF. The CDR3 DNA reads TGTGCCAGCATCCCTTCGGGTTTCTATGGCTACACCTTC.

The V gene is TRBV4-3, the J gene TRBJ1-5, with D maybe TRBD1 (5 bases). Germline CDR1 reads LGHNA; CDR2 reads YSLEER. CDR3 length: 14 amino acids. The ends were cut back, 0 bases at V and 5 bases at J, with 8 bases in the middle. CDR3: CASSQEVGHQPQHF. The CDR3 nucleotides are TGCGCCAGCAGCCAAGAAGTGGGGCATCAGCCCCAGCATTTT.

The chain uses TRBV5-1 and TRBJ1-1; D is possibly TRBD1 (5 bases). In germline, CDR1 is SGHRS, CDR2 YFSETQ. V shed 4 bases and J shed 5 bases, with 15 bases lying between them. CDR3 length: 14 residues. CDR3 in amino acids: CASSPGGRLTEAFF. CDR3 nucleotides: TGCGCCAGCAGCCCCGGGGGGAGGTTAACTGAAGCTTTCTTT. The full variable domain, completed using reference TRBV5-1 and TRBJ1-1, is KAGVTQTPRYLIKTRGQQVTLSCSPISGHRSVSWYQQTPGQGLQFLFEYFSETQRNKGNFPGRFSGRQFSNSRSEMNVSTLELGDSALYLCASSPGGRLTEAFFGQGTRLTVV.

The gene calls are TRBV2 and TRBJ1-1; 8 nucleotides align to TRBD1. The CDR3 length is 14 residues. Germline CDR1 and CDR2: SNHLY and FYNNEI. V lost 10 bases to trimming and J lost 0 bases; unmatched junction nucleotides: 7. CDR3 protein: CATVTGALNTEAFF. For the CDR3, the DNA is TGTGCCACCGTGACAGGGGCACTGAACACTGAAGCTTTCTTT. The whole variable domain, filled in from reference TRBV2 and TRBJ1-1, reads EPEVTQTPSHQVTQMGQEVILRCVPISNHLYFYWYRQILGQKVEFLVSFYNNEISEKSEIFDDQFSVERPDGSNFTLKIRSTKLEDSAMYFCATVTGALNTEAFFGQGTRLTVV.

DNA for the CDR3: TGTGCCAGCAGCCCTACAGGGGGAGAGCAGTACGTC. Its protein product is CASSPTGGEQYV. The chain couples TRBV12-3 or TRBV12-4 to TRBJ2-7, with 8 bases that match TRBD1. J was trimmed by 7 bases and V by 6 bases; bases with no gene match: 5. This CDR3 region has 12 residues.

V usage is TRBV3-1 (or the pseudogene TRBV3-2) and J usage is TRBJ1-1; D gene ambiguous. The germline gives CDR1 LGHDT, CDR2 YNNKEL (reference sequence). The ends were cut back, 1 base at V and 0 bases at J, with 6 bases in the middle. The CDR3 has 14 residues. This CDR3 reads CASSQGHLNTEAFF. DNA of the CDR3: TGTGCCAGCAGCCAAGGGCACCTGAACACTGAAGCTTTCTTT.

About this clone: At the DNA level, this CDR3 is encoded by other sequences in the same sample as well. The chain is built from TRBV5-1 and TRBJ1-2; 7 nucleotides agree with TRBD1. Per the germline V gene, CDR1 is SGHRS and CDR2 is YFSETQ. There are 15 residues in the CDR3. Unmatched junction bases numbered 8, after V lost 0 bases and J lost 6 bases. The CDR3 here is CASSLEGQGVDGYTF. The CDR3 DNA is TGCGCCAGCAGCTTGGAGGGGCAGGGGGTGGATGGCTACACCTTC.

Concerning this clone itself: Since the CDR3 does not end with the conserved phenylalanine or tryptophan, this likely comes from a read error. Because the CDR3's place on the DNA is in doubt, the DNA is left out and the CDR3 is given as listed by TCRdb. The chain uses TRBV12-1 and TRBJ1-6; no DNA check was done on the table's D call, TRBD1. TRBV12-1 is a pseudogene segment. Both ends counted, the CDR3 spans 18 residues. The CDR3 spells CASSFEDREGMGPPFQPK.

CDR3 in DNA: TGCAGCGTAATACAGGGCTCCTACGAGCAGTACTTC. Its translation: CSVIQGSYEQYF. The rearrangement joins TRBV29-1 to TRBJ2-7, with D tentatively TRBD1 (6 bases). V gave up 6 bases and J gave up 0 bases, with 9 bases separating them. Germline CDR1 SQVTM, CDR2 ANQGSEA. The CDR3 has 12 residues.

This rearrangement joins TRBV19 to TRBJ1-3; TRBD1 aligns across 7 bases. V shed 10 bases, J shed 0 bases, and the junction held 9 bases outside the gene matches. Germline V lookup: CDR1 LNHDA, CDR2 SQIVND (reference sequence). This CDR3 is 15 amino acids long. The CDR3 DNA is TGTGCCACAAGTCGGACAGGACTCTCTGGAAACACCATATATTTT. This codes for CATSRTGLSGNTIYF.

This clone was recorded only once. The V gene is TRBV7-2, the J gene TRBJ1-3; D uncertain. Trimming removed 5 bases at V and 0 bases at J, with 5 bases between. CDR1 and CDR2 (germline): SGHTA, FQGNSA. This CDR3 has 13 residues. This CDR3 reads CASSRASGNTIYF. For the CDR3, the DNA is TGTGCCAGCAGCCGCGCCTCTGGAAACACCATATATTTT.

The CDR3: CATTAGGGNEKLFF. The DNA for the CDR3 is TGTGCCACCACAGCAGGGGGCGGCAATGAAAAACTGTTTTTT. The chain has TRBV15 and TRBJ1-4; TRBD1 agrees at 8 bases. CDR3 length: 14 residues. The V gene end was trimmed by 7 bases and the J gene end by 5 bases; junction bases not matched to a gene: 6. Germline V gene data show CDR1 as LNHNV and CDR2 as YYDKDF (reference sequence).

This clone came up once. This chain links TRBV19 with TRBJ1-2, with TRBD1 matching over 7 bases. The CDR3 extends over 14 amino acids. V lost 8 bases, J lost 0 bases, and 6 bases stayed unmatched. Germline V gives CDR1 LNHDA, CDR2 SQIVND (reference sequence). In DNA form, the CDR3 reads TGTGCCAGTGGAGGGGGCGCGGCTAACTATGGCTACACCTTC. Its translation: CASGGGAANYGYTF.

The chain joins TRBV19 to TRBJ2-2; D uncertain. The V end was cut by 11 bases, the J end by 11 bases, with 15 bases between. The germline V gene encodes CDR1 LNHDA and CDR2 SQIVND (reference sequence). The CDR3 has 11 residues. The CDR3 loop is CAVGTDRELFF. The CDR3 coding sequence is TGTGCCGTCGGTACCGATCGAGAGCTGTTTTTT.

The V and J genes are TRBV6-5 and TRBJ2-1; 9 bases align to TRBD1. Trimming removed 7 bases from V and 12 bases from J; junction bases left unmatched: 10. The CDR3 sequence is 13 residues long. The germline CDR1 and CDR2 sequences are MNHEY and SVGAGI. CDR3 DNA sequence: TGTGCCAGCACTCAACAGGGGGCCGGGGGGCAGTTCTTC. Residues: CASTQQGAGGQFF.

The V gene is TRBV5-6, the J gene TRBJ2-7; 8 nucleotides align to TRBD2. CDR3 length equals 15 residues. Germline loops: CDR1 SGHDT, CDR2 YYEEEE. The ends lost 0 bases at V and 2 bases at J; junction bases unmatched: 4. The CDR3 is CASSLVGGGTYEQYF. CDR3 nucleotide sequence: TGTGCCAGCAGCTTGGTGGGCGGGGGGACCTACGAGCAGTACTTC.

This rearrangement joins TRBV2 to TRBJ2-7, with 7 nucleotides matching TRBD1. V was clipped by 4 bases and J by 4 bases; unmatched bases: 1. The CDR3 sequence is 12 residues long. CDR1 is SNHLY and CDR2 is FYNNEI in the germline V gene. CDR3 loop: CASSGTGYEQYF. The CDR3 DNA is TGTGCCAGCAGTGGGACAGGATACGAGCAGTACTTC.

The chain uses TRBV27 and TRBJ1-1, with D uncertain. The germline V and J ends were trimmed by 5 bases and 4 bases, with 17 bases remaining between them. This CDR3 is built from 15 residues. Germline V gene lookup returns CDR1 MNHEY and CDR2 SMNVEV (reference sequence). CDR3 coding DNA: TGTGCCAGCAGTCCCCTCCCCCTCGAGGGCACTGAAGCTTTCTTT. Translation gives CASSPLPLEGTEAFF.

This CDR3 reads CASRAQGVGETQYF. DNA of the CDR3: TGTGCCAGCAGAGCCCAGGGGGTGGGGGAGACCCAGTACTTC. The genes are TRBV3-1 (or the pseudogene TRBV3-2) and TRBJ2-5; 7 bases line up with TRBD1. With 6 bases clipped from V and 5 bases from J, the junction kept 9 bases outside the gene matches. This CDR3 contains 14 residues. The germline V gene encodes CDR1 LGHDT and CDR2 YNNKEL (reference sequence).

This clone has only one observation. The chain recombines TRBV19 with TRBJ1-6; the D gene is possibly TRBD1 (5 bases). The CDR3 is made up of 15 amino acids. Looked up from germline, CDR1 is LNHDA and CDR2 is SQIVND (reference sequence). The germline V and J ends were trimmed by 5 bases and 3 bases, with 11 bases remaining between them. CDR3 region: CASSGGTHYNSPLHF. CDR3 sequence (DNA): TGTGCCAGTAGTGGGGGGACCCACTATAATTCACCCCTCCACTTT.

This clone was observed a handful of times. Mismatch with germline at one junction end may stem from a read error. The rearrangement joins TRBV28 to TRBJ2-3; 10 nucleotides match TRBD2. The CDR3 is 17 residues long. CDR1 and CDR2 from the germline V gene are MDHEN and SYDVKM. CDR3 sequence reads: CASSLEETSGPPRYAVF. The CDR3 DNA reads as TGTGCCAGCAGTCTAGAAGAGACTAGCGGGCCCCCAAGATACGCAGTATTT.

The CDR3 is CASSPGTGNELFF. CDR3 bases: TGTGCCAGTAGTCCCGGGACAGGGAACGAACTGTTTTTT. The V call is TRBV19, the J call TRBJ1-4; 9 positions match TRBD1. Germline values: CDR1 LNHDA, CDR2 SQIVND (reference sequence). The junction had 7 bases not matched to a gene; V was cut back by 5 bases and J by 12 bases. The CDR3 extends over 13 amino acids.

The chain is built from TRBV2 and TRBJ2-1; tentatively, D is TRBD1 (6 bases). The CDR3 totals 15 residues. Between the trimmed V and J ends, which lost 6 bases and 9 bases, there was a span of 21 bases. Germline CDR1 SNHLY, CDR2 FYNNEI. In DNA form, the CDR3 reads TGTGCCAGCAGAGCCCTCAATTTGGACAGCAGTGAGCAGTTCTTC. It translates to CASRALNLDSSEQFF.